The clone carrying this TCR beta chain has at least ten counts. Amplified material comprised TCR beta CDR3 regions derived from RNA transcripts. The workflow started with a first-round RT-PCR run with HTBI primers and then moved on to a second-round multiplex PCR. TCRdb reanalysed the multiplex PCR reads using MiXCR and keeps one entry per CDR3 protein. The sample lists roughly 50,000 distinct CDR3 sequences; under 55% were seen once. The source of the sample is a study of Graves' ophthalmopathy and Graves' hyperthyroidism. This clonotype originated in an adult woman with Graves' ophthalmopathy. The sample was peripheral blood.

CDR3 sequence: CASSPHETQYF. CDR3 bases: TGTGCCAGCAGCCCACATGAGACCCAGTACTTC. The chain links TRBV11-2 to TRBJ2-5; D ambiguous. The CDR3 is 11 residues long. The V gene's germline CDR1 is SGHAT and CDR2 FQNNGV. V was pared by 5 bases and J by 5 bases, with 6 bases between.